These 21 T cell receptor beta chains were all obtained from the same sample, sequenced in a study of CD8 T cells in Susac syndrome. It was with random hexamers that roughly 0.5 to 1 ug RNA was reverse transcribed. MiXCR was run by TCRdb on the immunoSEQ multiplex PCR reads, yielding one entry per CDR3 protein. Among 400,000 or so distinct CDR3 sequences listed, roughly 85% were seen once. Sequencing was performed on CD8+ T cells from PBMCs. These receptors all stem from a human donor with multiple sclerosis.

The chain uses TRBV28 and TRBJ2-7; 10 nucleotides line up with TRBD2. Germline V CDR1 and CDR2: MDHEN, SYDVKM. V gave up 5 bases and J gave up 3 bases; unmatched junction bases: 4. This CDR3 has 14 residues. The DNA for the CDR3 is TGTGCCAGCAGTCTCCCTAGCGGGAGCTACGAGCAGTACTTC. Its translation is CASSLPSGSYEQYF.

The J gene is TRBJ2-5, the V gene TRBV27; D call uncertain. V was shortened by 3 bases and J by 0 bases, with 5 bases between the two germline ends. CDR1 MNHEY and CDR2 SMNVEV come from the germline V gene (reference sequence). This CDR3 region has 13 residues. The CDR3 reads CASSFVNQETQYF. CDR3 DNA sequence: TGTGCCAGCAGTTTTGTAAACCAAGAGACCCAGTACTTC.

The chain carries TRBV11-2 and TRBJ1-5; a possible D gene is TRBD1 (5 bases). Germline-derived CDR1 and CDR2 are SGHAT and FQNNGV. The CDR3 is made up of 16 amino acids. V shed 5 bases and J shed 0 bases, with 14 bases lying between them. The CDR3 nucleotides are TGTGCCAGCAGCCTCAATGGGGGGAATAGCAATCAGCCCCAGCATTTT. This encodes CASSLNGGNSNQPQHF.

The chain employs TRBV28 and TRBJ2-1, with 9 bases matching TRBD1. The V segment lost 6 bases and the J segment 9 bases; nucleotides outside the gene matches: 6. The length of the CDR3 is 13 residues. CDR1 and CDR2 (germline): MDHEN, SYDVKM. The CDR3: CASSQGTGIEQFF. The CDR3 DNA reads TGTGCCAGCAGCCAGGGGACAGGGATTGAGCAGTTCTTC.

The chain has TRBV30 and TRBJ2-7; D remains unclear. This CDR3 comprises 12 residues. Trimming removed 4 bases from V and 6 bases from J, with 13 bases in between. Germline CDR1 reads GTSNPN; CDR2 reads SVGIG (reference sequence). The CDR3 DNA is TGTGCCTGGAACCCCGCCGGTTTCGAGCAGTACTTC. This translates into CAWNPAGFEQYF. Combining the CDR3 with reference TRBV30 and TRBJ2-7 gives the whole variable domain SQTIHQWPATLVQPVGSPLSLECTVEGTSNPNLYWYRQAAGRGLQLLFYSVGIGQISSEVPQNLSASRPQDRQFILSSKKLLLSDSGFYLCAWNPAGFEQYFGPGTRLTVT.

CDR3 in DNA: TGTGCCAGCAGTCTCCGGGGCACCCTCACCACTCCTGAAGCTTTCTTT. Amino acids: CASSLRGTLTTPEAFF. This chain connects TRBV25-1 to TRBJ1-1; D perhaps matches TRBD1 (5 bases). V dropped 5 bases and J dropped 6 bases, with 22 bases sitting between them. The germline gives CDR1 MGHDK, CDR2 SYGVNS. The CDR3 runs to 16 residues.

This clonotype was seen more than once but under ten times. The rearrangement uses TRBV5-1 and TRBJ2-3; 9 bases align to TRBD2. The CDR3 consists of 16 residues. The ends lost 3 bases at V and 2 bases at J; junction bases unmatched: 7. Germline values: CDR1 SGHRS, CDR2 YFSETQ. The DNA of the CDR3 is TGCGCCAGCAGCTGGGCGACTAGCGGCACCACAGATACGCAGTATTTT. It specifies CASSWATSGTTDTQYF.

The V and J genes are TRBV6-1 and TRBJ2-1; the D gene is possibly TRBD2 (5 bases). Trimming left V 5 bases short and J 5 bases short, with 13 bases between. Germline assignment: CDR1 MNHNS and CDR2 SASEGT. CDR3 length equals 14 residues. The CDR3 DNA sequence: TGTGCCAGCAGTTCGCTTATAGCGCACAATGAGCAGTTCTTC. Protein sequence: CASSSLIAHNEQFF.

The DNA for the CDR3 is TGTGCCAGCAGCTCGACAGGGCATAATTCACCCCTCCACTTT. Amino acid sequence: CASSSTGHNSPLHF. This chain joins TRBV5-4 and TRBJ1-6, with 7 bases aligning to TRBD1. CDR3 size: 14 residues. V was pared by 3 bases and J by 5 bases, with 2 bases of the junction left unmatched. Germline loops: CDR1 SGHNT, CDR2 YYREEE (reference sequence).

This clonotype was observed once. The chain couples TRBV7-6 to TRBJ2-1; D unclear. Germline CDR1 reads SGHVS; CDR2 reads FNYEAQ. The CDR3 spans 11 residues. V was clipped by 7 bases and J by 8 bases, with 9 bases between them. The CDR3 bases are TGTGCCAGCACTCTAGGACATGAGCAGTTCTTC. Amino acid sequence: CASTLGHEQFF.

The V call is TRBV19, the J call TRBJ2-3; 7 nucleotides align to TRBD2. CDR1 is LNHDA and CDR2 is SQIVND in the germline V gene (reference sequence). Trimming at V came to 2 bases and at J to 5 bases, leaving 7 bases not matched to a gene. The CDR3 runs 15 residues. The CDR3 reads CASSIPVGGRDTQYF. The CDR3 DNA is TGTGCCAGTAGTATACCTGTCGGGGGGAGAGATACGCAGTATTTT.

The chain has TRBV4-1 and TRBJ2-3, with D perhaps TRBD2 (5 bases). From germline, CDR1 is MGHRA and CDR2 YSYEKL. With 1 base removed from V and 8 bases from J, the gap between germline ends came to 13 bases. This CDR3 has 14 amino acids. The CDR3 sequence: CASSQADSVSTQYF. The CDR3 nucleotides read TGCGCCAGCAGCCAAGCGGACTCCGTTAGTACGCAGTATTTT.

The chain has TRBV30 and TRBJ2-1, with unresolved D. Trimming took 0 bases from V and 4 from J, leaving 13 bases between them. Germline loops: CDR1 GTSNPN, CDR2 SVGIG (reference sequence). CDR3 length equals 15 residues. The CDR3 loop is CAWSVILFLYNEQFF. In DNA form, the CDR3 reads TGTGCCTGGAGTGTAATACTTTTTCTTTACAATGAGCAGTTCTTC.

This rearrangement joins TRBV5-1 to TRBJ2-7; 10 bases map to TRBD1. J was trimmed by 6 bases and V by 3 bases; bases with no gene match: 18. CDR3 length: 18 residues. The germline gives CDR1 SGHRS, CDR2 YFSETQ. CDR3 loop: CASSSPGQGNIWGPEQYF. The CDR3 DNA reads TGCGCCAGCAGCTCACCGGGACAGGGGAACATTTGGGGACCCGAGCAGTACTTC.

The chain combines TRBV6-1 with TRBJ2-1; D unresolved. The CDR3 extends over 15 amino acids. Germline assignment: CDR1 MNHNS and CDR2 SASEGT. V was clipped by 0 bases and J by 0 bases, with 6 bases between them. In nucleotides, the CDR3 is TGTGCCAGCAGTGAAGCGTGGGGCTCCTACAATGAGCAGTTCTTC. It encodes CASSEAWGSYNEQFF.

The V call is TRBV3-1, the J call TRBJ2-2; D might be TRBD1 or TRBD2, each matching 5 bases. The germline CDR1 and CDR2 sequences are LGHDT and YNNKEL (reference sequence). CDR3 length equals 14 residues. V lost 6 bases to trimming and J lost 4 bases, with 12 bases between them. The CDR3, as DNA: TGTGCCAGCAGACCGGCCGGGACCACCGGGGAGCTGTTTTTT. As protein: CASRPAGTTGELFF.

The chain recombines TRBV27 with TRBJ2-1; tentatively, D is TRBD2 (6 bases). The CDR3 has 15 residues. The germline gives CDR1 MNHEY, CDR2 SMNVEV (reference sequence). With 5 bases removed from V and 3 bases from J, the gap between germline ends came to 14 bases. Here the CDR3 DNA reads TGTGCCAGCAGTCCAGTGGGGGACTTCTACAATGAGCAGTTCTTC. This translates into CASSPVGDFYNEQFF.

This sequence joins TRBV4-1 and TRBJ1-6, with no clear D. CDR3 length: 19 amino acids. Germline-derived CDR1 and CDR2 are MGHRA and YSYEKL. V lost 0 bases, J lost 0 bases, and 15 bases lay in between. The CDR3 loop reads CASSQDFSPGSSYNSPLHF. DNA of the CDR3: TGCGCCAGCAGCCAAGATTTTAGTCCCGGGAGCTCCTATAATTCACCCCTCCACTTT.

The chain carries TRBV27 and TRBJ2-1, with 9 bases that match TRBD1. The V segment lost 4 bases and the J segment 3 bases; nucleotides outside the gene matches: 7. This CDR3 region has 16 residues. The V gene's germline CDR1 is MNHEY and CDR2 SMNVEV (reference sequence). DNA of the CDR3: TGTGCCAGCAGTTCCACAGGGGGCGAGTACTACAATGAGCAGTTCTTC. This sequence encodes CASSSTGGEYYNEQFF.

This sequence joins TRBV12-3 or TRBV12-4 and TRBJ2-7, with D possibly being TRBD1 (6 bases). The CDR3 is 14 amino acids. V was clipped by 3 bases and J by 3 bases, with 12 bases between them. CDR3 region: CASSFTGIDYEQYF. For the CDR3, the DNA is TGTGCCAGCAGTTTTACAGGGATAGACTACGAGCAGTACTTC.

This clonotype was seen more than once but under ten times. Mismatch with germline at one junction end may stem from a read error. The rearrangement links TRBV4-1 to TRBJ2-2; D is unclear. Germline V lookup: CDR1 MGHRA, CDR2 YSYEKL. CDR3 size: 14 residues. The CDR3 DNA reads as TGTGCCAGCAGCCAAGAAGGGAACACCGGGGAGCTGTTTTTT. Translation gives CASSQEGNTGELFF.